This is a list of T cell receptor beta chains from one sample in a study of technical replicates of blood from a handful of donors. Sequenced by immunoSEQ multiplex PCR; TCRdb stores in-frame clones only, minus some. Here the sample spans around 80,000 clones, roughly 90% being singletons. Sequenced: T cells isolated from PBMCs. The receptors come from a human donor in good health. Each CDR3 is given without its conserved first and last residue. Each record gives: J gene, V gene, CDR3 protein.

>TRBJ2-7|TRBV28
AGGTYYEQY
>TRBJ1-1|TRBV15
ATSQTGNTEAF
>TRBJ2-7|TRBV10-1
ASSDGGSSYEQY
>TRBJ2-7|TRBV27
ASSLQGWWTYEQY
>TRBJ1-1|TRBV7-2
ASSLARENTEAF
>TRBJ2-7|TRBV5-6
ASSFGQGLEQY
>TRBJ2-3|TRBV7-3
ASSFSGGTDTQY
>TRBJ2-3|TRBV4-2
ASSQVEVITDTQY
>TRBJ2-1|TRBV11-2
ASSLQGSGEQF
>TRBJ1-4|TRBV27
ASSLLAATNEKLF
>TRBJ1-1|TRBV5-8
ASSRLGQIEVAF
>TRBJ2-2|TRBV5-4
ASSLGGRNTGELF
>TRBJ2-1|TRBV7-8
ASSYDRVSYNEQF
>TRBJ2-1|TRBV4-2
ASSQAVFGEQF
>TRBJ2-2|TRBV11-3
ASTYYRDTSGELF
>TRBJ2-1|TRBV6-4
ASSLNRGNEQF
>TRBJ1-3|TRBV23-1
ASRRNGAGNTIY
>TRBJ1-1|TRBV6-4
ASRNRTGSNTEAF
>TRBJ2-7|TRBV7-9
ASSLGPGYVSYEQY
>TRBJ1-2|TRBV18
ASSPKTGDFYGYT
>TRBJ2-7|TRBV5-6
ASSARTGGLVQY
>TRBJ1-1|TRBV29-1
SVAPLARRGNTEAF
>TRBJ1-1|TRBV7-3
ASSFDTMAEAF
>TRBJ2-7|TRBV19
ASSIGSLDEQY
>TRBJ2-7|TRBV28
ASSLLGDRGYEQY
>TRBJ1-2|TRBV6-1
ASSERRLYGYT
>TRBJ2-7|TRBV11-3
ASGSSFGLLYEQY
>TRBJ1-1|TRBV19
ASSLGQGGTEAF
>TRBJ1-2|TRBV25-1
ASSGGGWWGYT
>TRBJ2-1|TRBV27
ASSLWDRESDTYNEQF
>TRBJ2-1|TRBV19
ASSIVLAGNNEQF
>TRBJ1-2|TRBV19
ASSLPPGQRGYT
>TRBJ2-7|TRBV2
ASLRSYEQY
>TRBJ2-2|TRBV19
ASSIDLFGSLANTGELF
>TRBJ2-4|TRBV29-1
SVGDNMDIQY
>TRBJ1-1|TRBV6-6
ASSYPTGSWNTEAF
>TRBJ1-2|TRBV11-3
ASSLRIGHLEGGYT
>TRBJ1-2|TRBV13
ASSSTPYGYT
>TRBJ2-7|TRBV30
AFKGFAAQY
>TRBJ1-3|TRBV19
ASSATKGTGSGNTIY
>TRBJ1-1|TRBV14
ASGRQGESTEAF
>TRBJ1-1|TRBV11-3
ASSLGGWGPIVEMNTEAF
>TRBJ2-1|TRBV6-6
ASSSGTSGSNEQF
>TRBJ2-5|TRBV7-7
ASSPEWGEETQY
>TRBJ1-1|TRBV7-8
ASSARDNRAF
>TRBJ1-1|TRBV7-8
ASSFLRRGNTEAF
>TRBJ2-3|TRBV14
ASSPTGSSTDTQY
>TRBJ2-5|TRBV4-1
ASSQDTEETQY
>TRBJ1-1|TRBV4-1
ASSLNRQNTEAF
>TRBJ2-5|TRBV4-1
ASSLDIRVRSRETQY
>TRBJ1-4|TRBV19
ASSIRGIVNEKLF
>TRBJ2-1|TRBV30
AWSVQSNYNEQF
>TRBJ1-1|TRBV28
ASSRDRGNTEAF
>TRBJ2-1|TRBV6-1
ASGRAGAYNEQF
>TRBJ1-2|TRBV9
ASSVMDSDNYGYT
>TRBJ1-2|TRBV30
AWSTDRIGYT
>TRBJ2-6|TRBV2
ASNRDSGANVLT